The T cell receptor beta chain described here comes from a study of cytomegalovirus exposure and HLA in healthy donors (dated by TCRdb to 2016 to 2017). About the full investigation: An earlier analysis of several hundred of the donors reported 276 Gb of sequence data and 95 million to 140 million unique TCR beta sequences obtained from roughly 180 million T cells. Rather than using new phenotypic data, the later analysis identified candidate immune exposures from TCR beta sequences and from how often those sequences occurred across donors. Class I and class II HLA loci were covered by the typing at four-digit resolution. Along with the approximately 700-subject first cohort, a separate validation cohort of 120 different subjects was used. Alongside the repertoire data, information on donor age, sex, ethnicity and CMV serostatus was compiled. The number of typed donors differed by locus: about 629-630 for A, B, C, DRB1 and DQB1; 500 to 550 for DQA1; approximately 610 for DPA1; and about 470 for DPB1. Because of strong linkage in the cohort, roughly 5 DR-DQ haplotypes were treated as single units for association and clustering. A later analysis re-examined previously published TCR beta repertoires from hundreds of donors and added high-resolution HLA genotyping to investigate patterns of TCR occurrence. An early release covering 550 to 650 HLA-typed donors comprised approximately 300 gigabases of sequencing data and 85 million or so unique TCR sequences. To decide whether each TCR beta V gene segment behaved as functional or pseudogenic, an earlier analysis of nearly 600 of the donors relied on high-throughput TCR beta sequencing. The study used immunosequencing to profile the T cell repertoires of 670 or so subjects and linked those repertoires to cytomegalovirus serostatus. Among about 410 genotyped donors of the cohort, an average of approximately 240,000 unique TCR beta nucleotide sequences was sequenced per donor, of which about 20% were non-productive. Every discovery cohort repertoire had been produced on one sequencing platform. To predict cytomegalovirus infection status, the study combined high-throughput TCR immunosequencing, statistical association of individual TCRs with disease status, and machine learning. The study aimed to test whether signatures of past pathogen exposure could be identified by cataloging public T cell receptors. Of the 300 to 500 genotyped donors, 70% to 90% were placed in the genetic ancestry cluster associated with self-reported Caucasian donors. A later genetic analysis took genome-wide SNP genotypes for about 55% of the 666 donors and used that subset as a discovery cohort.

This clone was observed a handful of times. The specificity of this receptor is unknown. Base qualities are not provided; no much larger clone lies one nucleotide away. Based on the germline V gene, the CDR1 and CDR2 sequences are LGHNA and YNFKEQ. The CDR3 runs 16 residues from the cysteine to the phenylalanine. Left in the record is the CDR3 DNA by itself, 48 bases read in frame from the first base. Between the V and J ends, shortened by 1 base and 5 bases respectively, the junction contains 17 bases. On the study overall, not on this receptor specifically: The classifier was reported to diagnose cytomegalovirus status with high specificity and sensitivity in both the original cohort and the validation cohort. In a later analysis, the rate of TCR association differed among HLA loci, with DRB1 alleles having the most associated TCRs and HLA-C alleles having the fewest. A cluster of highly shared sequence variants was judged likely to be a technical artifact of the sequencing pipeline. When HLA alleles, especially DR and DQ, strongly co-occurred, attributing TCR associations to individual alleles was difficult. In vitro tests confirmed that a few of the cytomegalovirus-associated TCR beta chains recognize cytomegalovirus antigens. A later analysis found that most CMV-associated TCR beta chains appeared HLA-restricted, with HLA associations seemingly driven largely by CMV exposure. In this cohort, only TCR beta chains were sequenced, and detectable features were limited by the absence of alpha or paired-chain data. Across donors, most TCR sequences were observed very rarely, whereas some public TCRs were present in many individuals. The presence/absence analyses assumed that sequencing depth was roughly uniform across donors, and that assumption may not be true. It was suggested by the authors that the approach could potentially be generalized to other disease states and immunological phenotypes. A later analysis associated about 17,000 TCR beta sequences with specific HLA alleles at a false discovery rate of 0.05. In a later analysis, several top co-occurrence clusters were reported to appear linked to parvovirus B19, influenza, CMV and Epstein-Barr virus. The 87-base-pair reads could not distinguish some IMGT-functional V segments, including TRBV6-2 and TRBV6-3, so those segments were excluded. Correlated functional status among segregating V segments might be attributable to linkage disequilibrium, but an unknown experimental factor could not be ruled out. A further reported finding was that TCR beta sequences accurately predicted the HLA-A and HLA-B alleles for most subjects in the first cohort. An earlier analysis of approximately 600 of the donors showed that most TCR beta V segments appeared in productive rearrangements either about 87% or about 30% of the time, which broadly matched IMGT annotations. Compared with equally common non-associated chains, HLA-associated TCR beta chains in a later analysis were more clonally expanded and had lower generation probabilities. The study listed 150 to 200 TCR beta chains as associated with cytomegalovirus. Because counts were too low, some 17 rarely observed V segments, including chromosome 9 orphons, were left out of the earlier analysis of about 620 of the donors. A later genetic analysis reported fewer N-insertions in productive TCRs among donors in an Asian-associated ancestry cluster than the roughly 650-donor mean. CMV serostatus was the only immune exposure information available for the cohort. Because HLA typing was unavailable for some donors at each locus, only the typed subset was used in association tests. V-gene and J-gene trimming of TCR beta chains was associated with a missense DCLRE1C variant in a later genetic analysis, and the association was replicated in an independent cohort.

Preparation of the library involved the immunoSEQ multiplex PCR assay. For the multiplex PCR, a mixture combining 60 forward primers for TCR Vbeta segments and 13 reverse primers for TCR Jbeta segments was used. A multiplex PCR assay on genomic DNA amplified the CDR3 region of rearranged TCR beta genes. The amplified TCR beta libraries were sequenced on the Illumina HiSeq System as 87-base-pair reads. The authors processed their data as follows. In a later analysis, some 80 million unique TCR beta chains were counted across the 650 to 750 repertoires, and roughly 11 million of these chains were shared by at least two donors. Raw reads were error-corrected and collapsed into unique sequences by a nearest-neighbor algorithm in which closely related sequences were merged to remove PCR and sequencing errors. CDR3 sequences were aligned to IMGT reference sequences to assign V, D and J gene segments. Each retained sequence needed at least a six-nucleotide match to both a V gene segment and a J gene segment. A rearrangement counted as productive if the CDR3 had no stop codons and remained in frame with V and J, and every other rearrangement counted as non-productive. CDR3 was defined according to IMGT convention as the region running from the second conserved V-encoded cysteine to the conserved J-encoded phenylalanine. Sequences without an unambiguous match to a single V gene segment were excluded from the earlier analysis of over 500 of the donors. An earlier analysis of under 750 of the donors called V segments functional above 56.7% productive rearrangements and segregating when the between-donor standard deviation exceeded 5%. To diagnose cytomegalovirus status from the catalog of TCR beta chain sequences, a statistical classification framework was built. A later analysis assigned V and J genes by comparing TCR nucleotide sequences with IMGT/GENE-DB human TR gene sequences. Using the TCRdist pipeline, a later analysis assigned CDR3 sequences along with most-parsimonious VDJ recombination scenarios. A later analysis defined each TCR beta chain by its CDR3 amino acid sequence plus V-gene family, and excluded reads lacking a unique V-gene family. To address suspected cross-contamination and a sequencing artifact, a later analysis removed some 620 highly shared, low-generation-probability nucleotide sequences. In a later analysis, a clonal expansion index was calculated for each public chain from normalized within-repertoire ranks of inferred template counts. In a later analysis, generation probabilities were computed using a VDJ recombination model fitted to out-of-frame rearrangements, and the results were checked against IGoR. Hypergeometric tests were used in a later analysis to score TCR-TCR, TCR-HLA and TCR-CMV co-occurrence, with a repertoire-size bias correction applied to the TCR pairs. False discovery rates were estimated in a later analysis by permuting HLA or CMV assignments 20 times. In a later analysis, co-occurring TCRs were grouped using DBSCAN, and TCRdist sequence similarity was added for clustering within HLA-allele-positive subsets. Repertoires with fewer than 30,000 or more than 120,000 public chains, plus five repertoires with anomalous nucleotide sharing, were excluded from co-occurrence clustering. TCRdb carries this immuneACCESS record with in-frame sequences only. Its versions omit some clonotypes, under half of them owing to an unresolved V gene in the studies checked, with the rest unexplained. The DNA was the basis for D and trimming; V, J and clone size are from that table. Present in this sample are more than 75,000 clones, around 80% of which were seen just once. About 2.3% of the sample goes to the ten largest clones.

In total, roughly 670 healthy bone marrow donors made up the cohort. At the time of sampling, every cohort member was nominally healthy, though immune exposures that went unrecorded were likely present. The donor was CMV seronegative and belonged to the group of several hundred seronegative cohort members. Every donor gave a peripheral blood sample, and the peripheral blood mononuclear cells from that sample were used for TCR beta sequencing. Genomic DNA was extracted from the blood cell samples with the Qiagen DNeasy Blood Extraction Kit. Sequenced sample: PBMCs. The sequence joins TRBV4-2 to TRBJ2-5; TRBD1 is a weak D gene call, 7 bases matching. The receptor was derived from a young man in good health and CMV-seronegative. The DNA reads TGTGCCAGCAGCCAAGGAAAGGGCGGGACAGACGAGACCCAGTACTTC. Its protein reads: CASSQGKGGTDETQYF.